These 20 T cell receptor beta chains came from one sample sequenced in a study of T cell responses to AZD1222 COVID-19 vaccine. This table comes from immunoSEQ multiplex PCR, and its TCRdb copy is limited to in-frame clones, with some not included. Found here are more than 95,000 clones, 88% of them singletons; the top ten hold more than 3.5%. This material consisted of peripheral blood, taken on day 0 of AZD1222 vaccination. All receptors come from an adult in good health.

V gene TRBV20-1 combines with J gene TRBJ2-7; D gene uncertain. Trimming pared 5 bases from V and 3 bases from J, leaving 5 bases between. Germline CDR1 is DFQATT and CDR2 is SNEGSKA (reference sequence). The CDR3 has 10 amino acids. CDR3 sequence: CSAWFYEQYF. CDR3 nucleotides: TGCAGTGCTTGGTTCTACGAGCAGTACTTC.

The rearrangement links TRBV9 to TRBJ1-2; D not resolved. This CDR3 region has 16 residues. V gave up 0 bases and J gave up 9 bases, with 21 bases separating them. Germline CDR1 reads SGDLS; CDR2 reads YYNGEE. The CDR3 here is CASSVVGGPTRVSYTF. DNA of the CDR3: TGTGCCAGCAGCGTAGTAGGAGGTCCAACACGGGTGAGCTACACCTTC.

The chain couples TRBV27 to TRBJ1-2, with TRBD1 identical over 8 bases. This CDR3 is built from 15 residues. Germline-derived CDR1 and CDR2 are MNHEY and SMNVEV (reference sequence). V shed 7 bases, J shed 4 bases, and the junction held 11 bases outside the gene matches. CDR3 in DNA: TGTGCCAGCACCCAGACAGGGGCCTTACCCTATGGCTACACCTTC. This encodes CASTQTGALPYGYTF.

Written as DNA, the CDR3 is TGTGCCAGCACCGAGGGGGAGTCCTACGAGCAGTACTTC. Translated, it gives CASTEGESYEQYF. This chain uses TRBV12-3 or TRBV12-4 with TRBJ2-7; weak D call: TRBD1 (6 bases). CDR3 length equals 13 residues. Trimming cost V 7 bases and J 1 base, with 11 bases left between them.

Note on this clone: Germline and junction disagree at one end, which may indicate a read error. The chain has TRBV6-5 and TRBJ2-5; 9 bases agree with TRBD1. The CDR3 is 11 residues long. Germline V gene sequence: CDR1 MNHEY, CDR2 SVGAGI. The CDR3, as DNA: TGTGCCAGCAGTTTACAGGGGGCGGGGGACTTC. It specifies CASSLQGAGDF.

The chain's CDR3 is CASSFLSKTPQETQYF. CDR3 bases: TGTGCCAGCAGTTTTCTGTCTAAAACCCCCCAAGAGACCCAGTACTTC. J is TRBJ2-5 and V is TRBV27; D gene ambiguous. V shed 3 bases and J shed 1 base, with 15 bases lying between them. The CDR3 is 16 amino acids. Germline V gene data show CDR1 as MNHEY and CDR2 as SMNVEV (reference sequence).

The V and J genes are TRBV11-2 and TRBJ1-4; 8 nucleotides line up with TRBD1. The CDR3 covers 14 residues. In germline, CDR1 is SGHAT, CDR2 FQNNGV. Trimming took 2 bases from V and 11 from J; bases not matched to a gene: 7. CDR3 DNA: TGTGCCAGCAGCTTAAACAGGGGGGGTGGGAAACTGTTTTTT. Translating it yields CASSLNRGGGKLFF. Using reference TRBV11-2 and TRBJ1-4 for the parts outside the CDR3, the full variable domain is EAGVAQSPRYKIIEKRQSVAFWCNPISGHATLYWYQQILGQGPKLLIQFQNNGVVDDSQLPKDRFSAERLKGVDSTLKIQPAKLEDSAVYLCASSLNRGGGKLFFGSGTQLSVL.

DNA for the CDR3: TGTGCCAGCAGTCTCGCACCCGGACTAGCGGGAGAAGAGACCCAGTACTTC. It yields the protein CASSLAPGLAGEETQYF. The chain couples TRBV9 to TRBJ2-5; the match to TRBD2 covers 13 bases. This CDR3 contains 17 residues. V shed 5 bases, J shed 3 bases, and the junction held 10 bases outside the gene matches. Germline values: CDR1 SGDLS, CDR2 YYNGEE. The variable domain in full, with the rest retrieved from reference TRBV9 and TRBJ2-5, is DSGVTQTPKHLITATGQRVTLRCSPRSGDLSVYWYQQSLDQGLQFLIQYYNGEERAKGNILERFSAQQFPDLHSELNLSSLELGDSALYFCASSLAPGLAGEETQYFGPGTRLLVL.

The chain carries TRBV6-5 and TRBJ2-2; D remains ambiguous. Per the germline V gene, CDR1 is MNHEY and CDR2 is SVGAGI. The CDR3 covers 14 residues. Trimming left V 2 bases short and J 3 bases short, with 7 bases between. For the CDR3, the DNA is TGTGCCAGCAGTTACCTGACGGACACCGGGGAGCTGTTTTTT. It encodes CASSYLTDTGELFF.

This clone was seen only a few times. The CDR3 DNA reads as TGTGCCAGCAGCCTTCAAGGACCGCGCTCTGGAAACACCATATATTTT. Its protein product is CASSLQGPRSGNTIYF. V usage is TRBV3-1 (or the pseudogene TRBV3-2) and J usage is TRBJ1-3, with D uncertain. V was trimmed by 4 bases and J by 0 bases, leaving 13 bases between them. Looked up from germline, CDR1 is LGHDT and CDR2 is YNNKEL (reference sequence). The CDR3 consists of 16 residues.

This rearrangement joins TRBV7-2 to TRBJ2-2; 16 positions match TRBD2. The J segment lost 5 bases and the V segment lost 5 bases, leaving 5 bases of the junction unmatched. The CDR3 is made up of 17 amino acids. CDR1 and CDR2 (germline): SGHTA, FQGNSA. In DNA form, the CDR3 reads TGTGCCAGCAGCCCGGGGACTAGCGGGGGGGCAACCGGGGAGCTGTTTTTT. As protein: CASSPGTSGGATGELFF.

The CDR3 DNA reads as TGTGCCAGCTCACTAGGGACGGGAAGCAATCAGCCCCAGCATTTT. It is translated as CASSLGTGSNQPQHF. The chain recombines TRBV18 with TRBJ1-5; the D gene is possibly TRBD1 (5 bases). Trimming took 4 bases from V and 1 from J, leaving 11 bases between them. CDR1 KGHSH and CDR2 LQKENI come from the germline V gene. The length of the CDR3 is 15 residues.

The chain links TRBV15 to TRBJ2-6; D not certain. Trimming pared 4 bases from V and 0 bases from J, leaving 7 bases between. Germline assignment: CDR1 LNHNV and CDR2 YYDKDF (reference sequence). The CDR3 is made up of 15 amino acids. The CDR3 loop reads CATSTPSSGANVLTF. In nucleotides, the CDR3 is TGTGCCACCAGCACCCCTAGCTCTGGGGCCAACGTCCTGACTTTC.

The chain employs TRBV2 and TRBJ1-5; the D is unclear. The germline CDR1 and CDR2 sequences are SNHLY and FYNNEI. The V end lost 7 bases, the J end lost 0 bases, and 7 bases lay between the germline ends. This CDR3 comprises 13 residues. Here the CDR3 DNA reads TGTGCCAGCATAAGGGATAGCAATCAGCCCCAGCATTTT. Protein: CASIRDSNQPQHF.

The DNA of the CDR3 is TGTGCCAGCAGCTTACAATCAGCCTATGGCTACACCTTC. Translating gives CASSLQSAYGYTF. The chain recombines TRBV7-9 with TRBJ1-2, with unresolved D. CDR1 and CDR2 from the germline V gene are SEHNR and FQNEAQ (reference sequence). This CDR3 region has 13 residues. Trimming took off 2 bases at V and 4 bases at J, with 8 bases between the two ends.

The CDR3 DNA is TGTGCCAGCAGCCATCGGGTCACTGAAGCTTTCTTT. It encodes CASSHRVTEAFF. The genes are TRBV6-5 and TRBJ1-1; D is unresolved. V was pared by 6 bases and J by 4 bases, with 9 bases between. CDR3 length: 12 residues. The V gene's germline CDR1 is MNHEY and CDR2 SVGAGI.

The rearrangement joins TRBV2 to TRBJ1-6; 8 bases fit TRBD1. Germline V CDR1 and CDR2: SNHLY, FYNNEI. This CDR3 spans 15 amino acids. After removal of 2 bases from V and 9 bases from J, the junction contained 6 bases not matched to a gene. CDR3: CASSEWTGSVSPLHF. DNA of the CDR3: TGTGCCAGCAGTGAATGGACAGGGTCGGTTTCACCCCTCCACTTT.

The chain links TRBV3-1 (or the pseudogene TRBV3-2) to TRBJ2-3, with 7 bases lining up with TRBD1. V lost 6 bases to trimming and J lost 3 bases; unmatched junction nucleotides: 3. In germline, CDR1 is LGHDT, CDR2 YNNKEL (reference sequence). The CDR3 is 13 residues long. The CDR3 spells CASRRQGTDTQYF. In DNA, the CDR3 is TGTGCCAGCAGGCGACAGGGTACAGATACGCAGTATTTT.

The chain uses TRBV6-2 or TRBV6-3 and TRBJ1-6; D gene uncertain. Trimming removed 4 bases at V and 8 bases at J, with 12 bases between. The length of the CDR3 is 14 residues. Germline V gene data show CDR1 as MNHEY and CDR2 as SVGEGT. CDR3 sequence reads: CASSFNGEYSPLHF. CDR3 nucleotides: TGTGCCAGCAGTTTCAACGGTGAATATTCACCCCTCCACTTT.

This clone was observed a few times. This chain connects TRBV5-4 to TRBJ1-1; D call uncertain. V lost 3 bases, J lost 5 bases, and 11 bases lay in between. The length of the CDR3 is 13 residues. Germline V gives CDR1 SGHNT, CDR2 YYREEE (reference sequence). DNA of the CDR3: TGTGCCAGCAGCTCCCGGGAACGGACTGAAGCTTTCTTT. Amino acid sequence: CASSSRERTEAFF.